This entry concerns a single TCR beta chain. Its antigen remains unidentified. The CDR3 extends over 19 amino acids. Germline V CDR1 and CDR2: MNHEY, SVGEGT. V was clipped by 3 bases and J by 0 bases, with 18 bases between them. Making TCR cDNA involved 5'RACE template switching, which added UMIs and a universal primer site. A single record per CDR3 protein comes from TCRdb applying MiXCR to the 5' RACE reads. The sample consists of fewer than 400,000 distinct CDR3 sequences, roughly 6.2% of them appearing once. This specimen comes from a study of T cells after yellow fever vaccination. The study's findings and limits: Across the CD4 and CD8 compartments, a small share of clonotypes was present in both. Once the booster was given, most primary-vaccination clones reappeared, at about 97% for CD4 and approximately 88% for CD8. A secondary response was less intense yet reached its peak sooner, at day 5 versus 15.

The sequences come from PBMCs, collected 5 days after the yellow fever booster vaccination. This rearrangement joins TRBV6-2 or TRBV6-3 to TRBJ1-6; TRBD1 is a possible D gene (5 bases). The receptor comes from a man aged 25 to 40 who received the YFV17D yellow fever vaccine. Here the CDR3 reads CASSYSRDAYSSYNSPLHF. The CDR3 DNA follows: TGTGCCAGCAGTTATTCGCGGGACGCCTATAGCTCCTATAATTCACCCCTCCACTTT.